This TCR beta chain is drawn from a study of identical twins (dated by TCRdb to the mid-2010s). Describing the broader study: The study deep-sequenced TCR alpha and beta repertoires from monozygotic twins, unrelated adults of various ages and cord blood to test whether fetal clonotypes persist. To rule out contamination, the twin experiments were replicated at different times with different library preparation protocols. Overall study outcomes, separate from this receptor: Compared with coincidental sharing between unrelated individuals, an excess of low generation-probability sequences was observed among out-of-frame TCR alpha sequences shared between twins. In monozygotic twins, recombination models systematically underestimated out-of-frame TCR alpha sharing, but the models matched the sharing seen between unrelated individuals. Invariant T cells such as MAIT and iNKT could partly confound zero-insertion analyses, though diverse VJ usage argued against this for most clonotypes. Because the same donors could not be followed over many years, conclusions were based on cross-sectional statistical analysis. In beta out-of-frame sequences, excess twin sharing was weaker, because having fewer shared sequences lowered the signal-to-noise ratio. Abundant cord blood beta clonotypes carried fewer insertions; young adult naive repertoires showed a weaker similar trend, while memory repertoires showed none.

The table lists this clonotype with a few counts. Its antigen remains undetermined. No per-base quality is available; no much larger clone lies one base away. Only healthy Caucasian donors were included. The twin cohort consisted of three pairs of female monozygotic twins, all aged about 18 to 30 years. CD4+ and CD8+ T cell populations were isolated with positive isolation kits from Invitrogen. To prepare the library, 5' RACE was applied. TCRdb names Illumina HiSeq 2000 as the instrument used. A universal primer binding site was introduced by template switching, and a unique molecular identifier was present in the final cDNA, enabling accurate counting of TCR cDNA molecules. Specific primers in the conserved constant-segment region were used to synthesize first-strand cDNA for the TCR alpha and beta chains. To control for contamination, each cDNA library was double barcoded with a SMART-Mk sample barcode plus Illumina barcodes. TruSeq adapter sequences and Illumina sample barcodes were added in two successive PCR steps. TCR alpha and beta cDNA libraries were sequenced on the Illumina HiSeq platform with custom primers. In the original analysis: MiGEC was used to process raw reads and extract unique molecular identifiers, and MiXCR was used to find CDR3 positions. Recombination models were inferred per individual with the repgenHMM and IGoR tools using an EM algorithm. The tcR package in R was used for shared clonotype analysis, with sharing normalized by the product of cloneset sizes. To study raw recombination free of thymic and clonal selection effects, out-of-frame nonproductive sequences were analyzed. In-frame beta chains were kept once TCRdb had trimmed the public reads at Q25 with fastp and called clones with MiXCR. One record per CDR3 amino acid sequence lists the most common genes and DNA. For this entry, the V and J calls and clone size follow TCRdb and not the study's own pipeline. This sample comprises about 470,000 distinct CDR3 sequences, roughly 24% of them detected only once. Roughly 2.8% of the sample is taken by the ten largest.

CDR1 and CDR2 (SGHRS, YFSETQ) derive from the germline V gene. The CDR3 runs 13 residues from the cysteine to the phenylalanine. The CDR3 DNA has 39 bases and is translated from base 1. Trimming takes 4 bases from V and 2 bases from J, and the germline ends sit 9 bases apart. These data were likewise used in another study, on T cells expressing NK-cell markers. Drawing on the second study: Three sorted T-cell subsets (CD3+CD56+NKG2C+, CD3+CD56+NKG2C- and CD3+CD56-NKG2C+) from fewer than 10 donors had their TCR beta-chain repertoires profiled. Among the eight sequenced donors, only one was HCMV-seronegative, while the other seven were HCMV-seropositive. In several experiments an anti-gammadeltaTCR antibody was added to restrict sorting to alphabetaTCR-expressing T cells. For more than 5 donors, the dominant CD3+CD56+NKG2C+ clonotypes were among the top 10 CD8+ clonotypes and accounted for 1.0-7.0% of CD8+ T cells. Those dominant clonotypes were again the most abundant among CD3+CD56-NKG2C+ cells in a few donors, at about 28.3-65%. It remained unclear whether the expanded NKG2C-expressing T cell clones were specific for HCMV antigens. Randomly selected healthy volunteers, three men and five women, were used as the eight sequenced donors. HCMV serostatus was determined by detecting HCMV-specific IgG in serum with a commercial ELISA kit. MIGEC handled demultiplexing of the reads and grouping by UMI, while MiTCR was used to assemble and quantify clonotypes. To exclude erroneous sequences, any TCR cDNA sequence not supported by at least two reads was discarded. The tcR package was used for downstream repertoire analysis, and clonotypes were matched between fractions using CDR3 nucleotide sequence together with V segment. VDJmatch was used to annotate antigen specificity against VDJdb, with one amino acid substitution allowed in CDR3.

Recombination connected TRBV5-1 to TRBJ1-1; TRBD1 could be the D gene, as 5 bases match. The receptor comes from a woman aged 18-35 years in good health. Sequencing was carried out using CD4+ T cells sorted from blood. The DNA reads as follows: TGCGCCAGCAGCGAACAGGCAAACACTGAAGCTTTCTTT. Its translation is CASSEQANTEAFF.